Described below is a single TCR beta chain sequence and its context. Which antigen it targets is not known. The record has no base qualities; no much larger clone is one base away. The data derive from a study of tumor-infiltrating lymphocytes in primary liver carcinoma (dated by TCRdb to about 2017). Background on the whole study: Between November 2015 and early 2016, five patients in China with histopathologically diagnosed primary liver carcinoma had their tumors surgically resected. Roughly 3.5 to 7.5 million productive TCRbeta reads were obtained per sample, and no significant difference in read depth was found between tissue types. For each liver tumor, the study sampled five regions along with adjacent normal tissue and blood, and applied TCRbeta repertoire sequencing, expression microarrays and whole-exome sequencing. The five patients had tumors of stage T1-T3 N0M0, with maximum diameters ranging from roughly 4.2 to 11 cm. Technical replicate repertoires showed high reproducibility, with mean shared-clone rates near 0.89 and correlation coefficients above 0.95. Of the five patients (three men and two women, aged 30 to 69 years), four had hepatocellular carcinoma and one had combined HCC and intrahepatic cholangiocarcinoma. A total of roughly 35 specimens from 5 patients went through TCRbeta repertoire sequencing, namely 25 tumor regions, 5 adjacent noncancerous liver tissues and 5 peripheral blood samples. Overall study results and their limits: Because only the TCR beta chain was sequenced and unpaired alpha chains were not captured, true repertoire diversity is likely underestimated. Repertoire overlap was found to be higher between tumor regions (mean about 35%) than between tumor-adjacent (approximately 17%) or tumor-blood (14%) pairs, consistent with antigen-driven expansion. A significantly larger repertoire fraction was made up by the top 250 clones in tumors than in blood (p = 0.039). Bulk unsorted samples precluded comparing CD4+ and CD8+ T cell repertoires. The study included only a few patients, and the authors note findings should be validated in a larger study.

TCRbeta-specific cDNA was reverse-transcribed from approximately 0.5 ug total RNA using a constant-region primer and ProtoScript II reverse transcriptase. Three nested multiplex PCR rounds, following a slightly modified ARM-PCR procedure, were used to build the TCRbeta libraries. Multiplex TRBV1-TRBV30 forward primers and a Cbeta reverse primer were used in the first two PCR rounds, each of which was run for 10 cycles. A final 25-cycle PCR with Deep VentR polymerase added sample barcodes and Illumina adapters. Before sequencing, amplicons between 200 and 500 bp were purified from gel using a QIAquick gel extraction kit. The TCRbeta amplicons were sequenced with 250-bp paired-end reads on an Illumina HiSeq 2500. In the authors' own workflow: Quality trimming of reads was performed with Trimmomatic v0.33, and paired reads were merged with FLASH v1.2.11 so that full CDR3 sequences could be recovered. MiGEC v1.2.1b assigned V, D and J germline segments to the rearranged TCRbeta sequences. VDJtools v1.0.0 computed clonotype statistics and Shannon-Wiener diversity indices. Except for diversity analysis, only each sample's 250 most abundant clonotypes were used in subsequent analyses to reduce sampling bias. The public sequencing data were trimmed at Q25 with fastp and processed into clonotypes with MiXCR by TCRdb, which kept only in-frame beta chains. Merged by CDR3 protein, the rows form single entries marked with the most common genes and DNA. The V and J calls were determined by TCRdb, not by the authors. The sample table holds some 180,000 distinct CDR3 sequences, of which roughly three fifths were seen once. The ten largest clones represent approximately 67% of the sample.

TRIzol reagent was used to extract blood RNA from unsorted whole blood, while the DNeasy Blood & Tissue kit provided the germline DNA. Chronic HBV infection was present in the patients, and the patients were treatment-naive at sampling. Before surgery, roughly 4 milliliters of peripheral blood were drawn into K2EDTA tubes. Taken from cysteine to phenylalanine, the CDR3 has 14 residues. Only the CDR3 region is kept as DNA, spanning 42 bases read in frame from base 1. Looking up the germline V gene yields CDR1 MNHEY and CDR2 SVGAGI. The trim is 10 bases for V and 1 base for J, with a gap of 16 bases between the germline ends.

Sequencing used peripheral blood. This clonotype originated in a man aged 35 to 55 with primary liver carcinoma and hepatitis B virus infection. Rearrangement joined TRBV6-5 to TRBJ2-5; the D segment could be TRBD2, given 7 matching bases. The encoded CDR3 is CATNPRGGQETQYF. The sequence in DNA is TGTGCCACCAACCCAAGGGGGGGCCAAGAGACCCAGTACTTC.